This T cell receptor (beta chain) originates from a study of identifying expanded T cells in peripheral blood. With respect to this clone: What it binds is not known.

The data were produced by immunoSEQ multiplex PCR, yet TCRdb's version contains in-frame clones alone and is incomplete. The table shows some 54,000 clones, with roughly 80% occurring only once. Collection occurred without any documented infections or immune events in donors. CDR1 is MNHNS, CDR2 SASEGT, per germline. CDR3 length: 14 residues. V was trimmed by 6 bases and J by 7 bases, leaving 18 bases between them. Study findings and constraints: Variance in clone template counts between approximately 2-week samples significantly increased with total template count across all healthy donors. Technical replicates showed around 1.2 changed clones; around two weeks approximately 16; four weeks 19.

The sequenced material came from blood. This chain joins TRBV6-1 and TRBJ1-2; D possibly corresponds to TRBD1 (6 bases). The sequence was collected from a person between 18 and 75 years old in good health. CDR3 amino acids: CASRRRDKPGGYTF. CDR3 in DNA: TGTGCCAGCAGGAGGCGGGACAAGCCGGGTGGCTACACCTTC.